Included here is one TCR beta chain sequence, with context. Original analysis: Reference gene primer amplification gave nucleated cell count estimates. Repertoires were generated with immunoSEQ multiplex PCR, while TCRdb's copy carries only in-frame clones and drops some. V and J calls and clone size come straight from that table; D and trimming were deduced from the DNA. The sample shows roughly 200,000 clones, about 90% of them seen only once. The entry originates in a study of blood T cell repertoires in COVID-19. Study-wide context: Specimens from acute and convalescent COVID-19 originated in the United States, Italy and Spain.

Trimming stripped 1 base from V and 3 bases from J, with 18 bases between. The CDR3 runs 17 residues. Germline V CDR1 and CDR2: SEHNR, FQNEAQ (reference sequence). The TCR originated in a man younger than 35 with active or convalescent COVID-19. The sequenced sample consisted of peripheral blood. The chain carries TRBV7-9 and TRBJ1-2; D perhaps matches TRBD1 (6 bases). CDR3 region: CASSLGSRTGSDYGYTF. The CDR3 region has the DNA TGTGCCAGCAGCTTAGGGTCTCGAACAGGGAGCGACTATGGCTACACCTTC.